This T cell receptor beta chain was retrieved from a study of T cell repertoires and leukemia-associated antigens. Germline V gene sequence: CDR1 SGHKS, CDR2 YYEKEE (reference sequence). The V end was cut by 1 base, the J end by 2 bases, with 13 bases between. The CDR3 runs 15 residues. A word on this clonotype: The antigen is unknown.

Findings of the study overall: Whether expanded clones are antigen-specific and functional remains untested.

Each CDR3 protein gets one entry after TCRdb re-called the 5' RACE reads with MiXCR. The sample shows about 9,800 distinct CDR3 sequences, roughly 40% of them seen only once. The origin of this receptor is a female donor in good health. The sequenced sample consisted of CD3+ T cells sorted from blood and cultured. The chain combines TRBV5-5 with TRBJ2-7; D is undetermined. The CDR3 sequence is CASSLTVGYAYEQYF. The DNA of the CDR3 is TGTGCCAGCAGCTTGACGGTTGGTTACGCCTACGAGCAGTACTTC.